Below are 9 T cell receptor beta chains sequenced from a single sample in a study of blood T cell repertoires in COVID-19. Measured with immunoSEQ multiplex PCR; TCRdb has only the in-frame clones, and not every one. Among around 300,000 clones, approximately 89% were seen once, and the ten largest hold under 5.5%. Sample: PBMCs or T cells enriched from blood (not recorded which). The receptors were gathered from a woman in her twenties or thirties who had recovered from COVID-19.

The CDR3 DNA follows: TGTGCCAGTAATTTTGCGGGGACGCGCACTGAAGCTTTCTTT. This sequence encodes CASNFAGTRTEAFF. V is TRBV19 and J is TRBJ1-1; D possibly corresponds to TRBD1 (5 bases). The CDR3 consists of 14 residues. V lost 7 bases and J 4 bases, leaving 16 bases between the germline ends. Germline V gene lookup returns CDR1 LNHDA and CDR2 SQIVND (reference sequence).

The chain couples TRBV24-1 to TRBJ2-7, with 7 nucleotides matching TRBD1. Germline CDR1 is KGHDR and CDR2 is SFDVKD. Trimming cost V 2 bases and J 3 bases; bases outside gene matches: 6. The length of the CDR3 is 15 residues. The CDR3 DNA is TGTGCCACCAGTGATTCAGGACAGGCGGGCTACGAGCAGTACTTC. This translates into CATSDSGQAGYEQYF.

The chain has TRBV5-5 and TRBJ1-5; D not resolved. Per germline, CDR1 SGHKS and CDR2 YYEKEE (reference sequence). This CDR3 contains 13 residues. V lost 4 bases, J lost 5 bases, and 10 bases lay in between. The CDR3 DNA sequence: TGTGCCAGCAGCAGGACTGGGGATCAGCCCCAGCATTTT. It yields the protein CASSRTGDQPQHF.

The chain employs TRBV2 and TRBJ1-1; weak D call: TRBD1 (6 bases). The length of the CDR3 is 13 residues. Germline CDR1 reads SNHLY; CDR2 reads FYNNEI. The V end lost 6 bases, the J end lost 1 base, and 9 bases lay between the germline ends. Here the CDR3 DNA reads TGTGCCAGCAGGCTGGACAGGAACACTGAAGCTTTCTTT. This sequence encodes CASRLDRNTEAFF.

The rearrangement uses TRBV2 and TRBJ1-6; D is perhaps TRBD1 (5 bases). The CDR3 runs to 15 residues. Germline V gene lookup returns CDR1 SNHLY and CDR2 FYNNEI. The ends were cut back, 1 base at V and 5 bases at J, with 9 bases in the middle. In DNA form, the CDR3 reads TGTGCCAGCAGTGAAGGGGGCACCAATAATTCACCCCTCCACTTT. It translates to CASSEGGTNNSPLHF.

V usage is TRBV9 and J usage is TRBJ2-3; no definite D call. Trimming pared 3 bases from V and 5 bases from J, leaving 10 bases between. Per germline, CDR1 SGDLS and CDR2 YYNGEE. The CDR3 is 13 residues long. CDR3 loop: CASSGSFQDTQYF. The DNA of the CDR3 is TGTGCCAGCAGCGGAAGCTTTCAAGATACGCAGTATTTT.

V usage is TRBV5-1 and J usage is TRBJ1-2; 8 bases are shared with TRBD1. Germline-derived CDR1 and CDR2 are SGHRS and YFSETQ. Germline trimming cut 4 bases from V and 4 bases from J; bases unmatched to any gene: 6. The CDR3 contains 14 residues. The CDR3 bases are TGCGCCAGCAGCCATTGGGACAGGACCTATGGCTACACCTTC. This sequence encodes CASSHWDRTYGYTF.

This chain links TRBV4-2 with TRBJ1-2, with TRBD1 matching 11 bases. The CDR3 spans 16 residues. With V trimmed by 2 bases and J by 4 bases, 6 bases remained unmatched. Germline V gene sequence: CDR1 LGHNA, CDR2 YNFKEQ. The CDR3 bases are TGTGCCAGCAGCCAACGGACAGGGGGCGCATCCTATGGCTACACCTTC. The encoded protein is CASSQRTGGASYGYTF.

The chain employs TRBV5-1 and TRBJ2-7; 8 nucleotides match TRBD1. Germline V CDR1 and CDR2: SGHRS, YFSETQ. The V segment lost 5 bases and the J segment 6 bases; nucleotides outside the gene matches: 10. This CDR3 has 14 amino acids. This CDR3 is CASRFGQGRGEQYF. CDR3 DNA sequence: TGCGCCAGCAGGTTTGGACAGGGTAGAGGCGAGCAGTACTTC.